These 16 T cell receptor beta chains were all obtained from the same sample, sequenced in a study of cytomegalovirus exposure and HLA in healthy donors. Only in-frame clones appear in the TCRdb table, and some are missing; sequencing was by immunoSEQ multiplex PCR. The data contain approximately 300,000 clones, 80% to 90% of them singletons. The sample consisted of PBMCs. The receptors were sampled from a woman aged 18-35 years in good health and CMV-seronegative.

The J gene is TRBJ2-7, the V gene TRBV2; 14 bases fit TRBD2. Per the germline V gene, CDR1 is SNHLY and CDR2 is FYNNEI. The CDR3 length is 15 residues. Unmatched junction bases numbered 8, after V lost 6 bases and J lost 7 bases. CDR3 protein: CASRAGLAGVSEQYF. CDR3 sequence (DNA): TGTGCCAGCAGGGCGGGACTAGCGGGAGTTAGTGAGCAGTACTTC.

CDR3 protein: CATSSGQGGGQPQHF. The CDR3 nucleotides read TGTGCCACCAGCAGTGGACAGGGAGGTGGCCAGCCCCAGCATTTT. The chain is built from TRBV15 and TRBJ1-5, with 8 bases identical to TRBD1. The trim removed 3 bases at V and 7 bases at J, leaving 8 bases unmatched. The V gene's germline CDR1 is LNHNV and CDR2 YYDKDF (reference sequence). This CDR3 spans 15 amino acids.

The V call is TRBV4-2, the J call TRBJ2-7; perhaps TRBD1 as D (8 bases). The CDR3 is 15 amino acids. V was cut by 1 base and J by 5 bases, with 15 bases left in between. From germline, CDR1 is LGHNA and CDR2 YNFKEQ. The CDR3 sequence is CASSQGVQGGNEQYF. The CDR3 DNA reads as TGTGCCAGCAGCCAAGGTGTACAGGGGGGGAACGAGCAGTACTTC.

The chain recombines TRBV7-3 with TRBJ2-4; a possible D gene is TRBD1 (6 bases). Germline loops: CDR1 SGHTA, CDR2 FQGTGA. This CDR3 has 15 residues. The germline V and J ends were trimmed by 5 bases and 0 bases, with 11 bases remaining between them. The CDR3 coding sequence is TGTGCCAGCAGCGAAGGACAGCTAGCCAAAAACATTCAGTACTTC. Protein product: CASSEGQLAKNIQYF.

The genes are TRBV7-6 and TRBJ2-7; 10 nucleotides align to TRBD2. The CDR3 runs 16 residues. V lost 5 bases, J lost 0 bases, and 7 bases stayed unmatched. Germline V lookup: CDR1 SGHVS, CDR2 FNYEAQ. The CDR3 protein is CASSLLSGRSSYEQYF. Here the CDR3 DNA reads TGTGCCAGCAGCCTTCTTAGCGGGAGGTCCTCCTACGAGCAGTACTTC.

The chain is built from TRBV5-4 and TRBJ1-4; D is perhaps TRBD1 (5 bases). Germline CDR1 is SGHNT and CDR2 is YYREEE (reference sequence). Trimming removed 4 bases at V and 8 bases at J, with 21 bases between. This CDR3 spans 16 amino acids. The CDR3 bases are TGTGCCAGCAGCGAAACCGCTGGGCAGGGAGGGGAAAAACTGTTTTTT. This encodes CASSETAGQGGEKLFF.

The V gene is TRBV4-1, the J gene TRBJ2-7; 11 nucleotides align to TRBD1. V lost 4 bases and J lost 4; bases outside the gene matches: 3. Germline CDR1 is MGHRA and CDR2 is YSYEKL. The CDR3 is 14 residues long. The CDR3, as DNA: TGCGCCAGCAGCCGAGGGACAGGGGGTTACGAGCAGTACTTC. Translated: CASSRGTGGYEQYF.

This clone appeared once. The chain combines TRBV27 with TRBJ2-1; weak D call: TRBD2 (5 bases). The V gene lost 5 bases and the J gene lost 2 bases, with 13 bases spanning the gap. The germline V gene has CDR1 MNHEY and CDR2 SMNVEV (reference sequence). The CDR3 is 15 amino acids. CDR3 DNA: TGTGCCAGCAGTGGCCGGGATCTTACCTACAATGAGCAGTTCTTC. As protein: CASSGRDLTYNEQFF.

V is TRBV7-6 and J is TRBJ2-7; D is ambiguous. Germline V CDR1 and CDR2: SGHVS, FNYEAQ. The CDR3 is 13 residues long. Trimming left V 5 bases short and J 3 bases short, with 11 bases between. The CDR3 DNA reads as TGTGCCAGCAGCCCGCGTAGAGGCTACGAGCAGTACTTC. Translated, it gives CASSPRRGYEQYF.

The sample holds a few counts of this clone. This chain joins TRBV4-1 and TRBJ2-7, with 9 nucleotides matching TRBD2. The V segment lost 4 bases and the J segment 0 bases; nucleotides outside the gene matches: 4. CDR1 and CDR2 from the germline V gene are MGHRA and YSYEKL. The CDR3 spans 15 residues. Written as DNA, the CDR3 is TGCGCCAGCAGCCCAGCGGGAGGTCGCTCCTACGAGCAGTACTTC. Translation gives CASSPAGGRSYEQYF.

CDR3 sequence: CASLRSQGLRQETQYF. CDR3 sequence (DNA): TGTGCCAGCCTCAGGTCCCAGGGGTTGCGGCAAGAGACCCAGTACTTC. The chain uses TRBV5-6 and TRBJ2-5; TRBD1 might be the D (6 bases). The CDR3 runs to 16 residues. V lost 7 bases and J 2 bases, leaving 21 bases between the germline ends. CDR1 and CDR2 from the germline V gene are SGHDT and YYEEEE.

The chain employs TRBV6-4 and TRBJ2-7, with TRBD1 as a possible D gene (5 bases). The CDR3 has 11 amino acids. Germline CDR1 reads MRHNA; CDR2 reads SNTAGT. V was shortened by 5 bases and J by 5 bases, with 7 bases between the two germline ends. This CDR3 reads CASSSGNEQYF. Written as DNA, the CDR3 is TGTGCCAGCAGTTCAGGGAACGAGCAGTACTTC.

The chain recombines TRBV11-2 with TRBJ2-7; D is perhaps TRBD2 (5 bases). Deletions cut 4 bases from V and 2 bases from J, with 9 bases between. The CDR3 consists of 13 residues. Germline values: CDR1 SGHAT, CDR2 FQNNGV. CDR3 DNA sequence: TGTGCCAGCAGCTATGGCGGGCCCTACGAGCAGTACTTC. This codes for CASSYGGPYEQYF.

This rearrangement joins TRBV4-2 to TRBJ2-7; 9 bases line up with TRBD1. In germline, CDR1 is LGHNA, CDR2 YNFKEQ. The CDR3 has 16 amino acids. V dropped 1 base and J dropped 6; count of bases not matched to a gene: 10. The chain's CDR3 is CASSQGFRTGVPEQYF. The CDR3 DNA reads TGTGCCAGCAGCCAAGGGTTCAGGACAGGGGTTCCCGAGCAGTACTTC.

This chain joins TRBV4-2 and TRBJ1-2, with D uncertain. V was pared by 1 base and J by 8 bases, with 20 bases between. Germline lookup yields CDR1 LGHNA and CDR2 YNFKEQ. This CDR3 contains 16 residues. This CDR3 reads CASSQGQLETLWGYTF. For the CDR3, the DNA is TGTGCCAGCAGCCAAGGGCAGTTGGAGACCCTCTGGGGCTACACCTTC.

V and J are TRBV10-3 and TRBJ1-1, with TRBD1 matching 7 bases. Germline V gives CDR1 ENHRY, CDR2 SYGVKD. The CDR3 is 14 amino acids. Trimming took 7 bases from V and 5 from J; bases not matched to a gene: 10. Here the CDR3 reads CAITGGRGGTEAFF. As DNA, the CDR3 is TGTGCCATCACAGGGGGGCGGGGTGGGACTGAAGCTTTCTTT.